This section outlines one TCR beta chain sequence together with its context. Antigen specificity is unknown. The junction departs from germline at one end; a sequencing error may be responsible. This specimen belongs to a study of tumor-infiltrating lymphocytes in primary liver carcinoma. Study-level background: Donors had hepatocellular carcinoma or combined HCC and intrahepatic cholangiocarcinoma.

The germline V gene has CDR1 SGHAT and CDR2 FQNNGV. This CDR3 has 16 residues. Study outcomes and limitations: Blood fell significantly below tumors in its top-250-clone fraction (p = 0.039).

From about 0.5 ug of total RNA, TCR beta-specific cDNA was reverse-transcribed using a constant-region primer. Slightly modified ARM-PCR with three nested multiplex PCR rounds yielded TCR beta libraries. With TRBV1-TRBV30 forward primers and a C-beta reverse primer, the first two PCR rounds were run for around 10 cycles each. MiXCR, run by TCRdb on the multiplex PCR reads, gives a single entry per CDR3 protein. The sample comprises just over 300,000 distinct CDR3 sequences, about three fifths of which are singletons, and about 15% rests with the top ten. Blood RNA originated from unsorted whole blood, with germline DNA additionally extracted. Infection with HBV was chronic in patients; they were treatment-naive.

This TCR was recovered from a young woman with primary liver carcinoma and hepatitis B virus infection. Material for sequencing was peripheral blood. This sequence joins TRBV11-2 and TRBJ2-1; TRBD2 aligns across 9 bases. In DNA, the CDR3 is TGTGCCAGCAGTTTAGGACGACTAGCGGAAGACAATGAGCAGTCCTTC. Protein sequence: CASSLGRLAEDNEQSF.